This entry features one T cell receptor (beta chain) sequence. Its cognate antigen is unknown. TCRdb fed the 5' RACE reads into MiXCR, producing one record per CDR3 protein. The sample includes a few hundred thousand distinct CDR3 sequences, around 21% of them seen just once. The entry originates in a study of T-cell memory formation after mild COVID-19. Findings and caveats of the study: Proof of SARS-CoV-2 specificity was absent for the second-wave clones that crested on day 37. Clones that got smaller from day 15 to 85 had even CD4/CD8, while clones growing later tipped toward CD4+. Chiefly within CM and EM were the contracting CD4+ clones; CD8+ ones were within EMRA.

Germline loops: CDR1 SEHNR, CDR2 FQNEAQ (reference sequence). The CDR3 is made up of 16 amino acids. The J segment lost 10 bases and the V segment lost 5 bases, leaving 12 bases of the junction unmatched. This chain uses TRBV7-9 with TRBJ2-1; TRBD1 agrees at 12 bases. The TCR comes from an adult woman who had mild COVID-19 (a few samples of this study predate the infection). Cell type and time point are not known. The source material was PBMCs or a T cell subset sorted from them (not recorded which). CDR3 bases: TGTGCCAGCAGCGCCGCCCCGGGACAGGGGGCCCACGAGCAGTTCTTC. It codes for CASSAAPGQGAHEQFF. Drawing the rest from reference TRBV7-9 and TRBJ2-1, the complete variable domain is DTGVSQNPRHKITKRGQNVTFRCDPISEHNRLYWYRQTLGQGPEFLTYFQNEAQLEKSRLLSDRFSAERPKGSFSTLEIQRTEQGDSAMYLCASSAAPGQGAHEQFFGPGTRLTVL.